A single sample is the source of the 13 T cell receptor beta chains below, sequenced in a study of blood T cell repertoires in COVID-19. Measured with immunoSEQ multiplex PCR; TCRdb has only the in-frame clones, and not every one. The sample records 45,000 to 65,000 clones, around 83% being singletons. The sample consisted of peripheral blood. The source of these receptors is a man in his 70s with active COVID-19.

The gene calls are TRBV4-3 and TRBJ2-7, with D possibly TRBD1 on 6 matching bases. From germline, CDR1 is LGHNA and CDR2 YSLEER. Deletions cut 1 base from V and 5 bases from J, with 12 bases between. The CDR3 length is 14 residues. The CDR3 spells CASSQVNRVDEQYF. For the CDR3, the DNA is TGCGCCAGCAGCCAAGTGAACAGGGTGGACGAGCAGTACTTC.

This sequence joins TRBV25-1 and TRBJ1-6; D uncertain. The germline V gene has CDR1 MGHDK and CDR2 SYGVNS. V dropped 4 bases and J dropped 9 bases, with 4 bases sitting between them. This CDR3 is built from 11 residues. The CDR3 reads CASSAFSPLHF. DNA for the CDR3: TGTGCCAGCAGTGCGTTTTCACCCCTCCACTTT.

The J gene is TRBJ2-1, the V gene TRBV9, with a possible D match to TRBD1 (7 bases). This CDR3 region has 14 residues. Germline lookup yields CDR1 SGDLS and CDR2 YYNGEE. Trimming took off 6 bases at V and 5 bases at J, with 15 bases between the two ends. This chain's CDR3 is CASTPGGFHNEQFF. CDR3 nucleotides: TGTGCCAGCACCCCAGGGGGGTTCCACAATGAGCAGTTCTTC.

This chain links TRBV5-1 with TRBJ2-3, with TRBD1 matching over 11 bases. Per the germline V gene, CDR1 is SGHRS and CDR2 is YFSETQ. J was trimmed by 3 bases and V by 0 bases; bases with no gene match: 3. This CDR3 is 16 amino acids long. Written as DNA, the CDR3 is TGCGCCAGCAGCTTGGGTGGGACAGGGGGAACAGATACGCAGTATTTT. Translating gives CASSLGGTGGTDTQYF.

The V and J genes are TRBV9 and TRBJ2-7, with D perhaps TRBD2 (6 bases). CDR3 size: 13 residues. Germline CDR1 SGDLS, CDR2 YYNGEE. Between the trimmed V and J ends, which lost 7 bases and 0 bases, there was a span of 11 bases. The CDR3 here is CASSGESSYEQYF. The CDR3 coding sequence is TGTGCCAGCTCGGGGGAGAGCTCCTACGAGCAGTACTTC.

The chain carries TRBV27 and TRBJ1-1; D unresolved. V lost 4 bases and J lost 4, with 7 bases in between. CDR3 length: 12 residues. Germline assignment: CDR1 MNHEY and CDR2 SMNVEV (reference sequence). The CDR3 reads CASSSLGTEAFF. The CDR3 DNA reads TGTGCCAGCAGTTCCCTCGGCACTGAAGCTTTCTTT.

This chain links TRBV7-8 with TRBJ1-4; D may be TRBD1 (5 bases). This CDR3 has 18 residues. V gave up 3 bases and J gave up 7 bases, with 24 bases separating them. The germline V gene has CDR1 SGHVS and CDR2 FQNEAQ. This CDR3 reads CASSFSAVGGHEPEKLFF. DNA of the CDR3: TGTGCCAGCAGCTTTAGTGCGGTGGGGGGTCACGAACCTGAAAAACTGTTTTTT. Full variable domain (rest looked up from reference TRBV7-8 and TRBJ1-4): GAGVSQSPRYKVAKRGQDVALRCDPISGHVSLFWYQQALGQGPEFLTYFQNEAQLDKSGLPSDRFFAERPEGSVSTLKIQRTQQEDSAVYLCASSFSAVGGHEPEKLFFGSGTQLSVL.

The V gene is TRBV4-2, the J gene TRBJ2-7; the match to TRBD1 covers 7 bases. The length of the CDR3 is 15 residues. The V gene end was trimmed by 4 bases and the J gene end by 2 bases; junction bases not matched to a gene: 8. Looked up from germline, CDR1 is LGHNA and CDR2 is YNFKEQ. The chain's CDR3 is CASSPSQDRAYEQYF. In DNA form, the CDR3 reads TGTGCCAGCAGCCCATCTCAAGACAGGGCCTACGAGCAGTACTTC.

The chain recombines TRBV7-3 with TRBJ1-1; D gene unclear. CDR3 size: 13 residues. Trimming pared 2 bases from V and 3 bases from J, leaving 7 bases between. CDR1 is SGHTA and CDR2 is FQGTGA in the germline V gene. Here the CDR3 reads CASSLGTYTEAFF. The CDR3 DNA follows: TGTGCCAGCAGCTTAGGCACGTACACTGAAGCTTTCTTT. The entire variable domain, with the rest obtained from reference TRBV7-3 and TRBJ1-1, is as follows: GAGVSQTPSNKVTEKGKYVELRCDPISGHTALYWYRQSLGQGPEFLIYFQGTGAADDSGLPNDRFFAVRPEGSVSTLKIQRTERGDSAVYLCASSLGTYTEAFFGQGTRLTVV.

This chain joins TRBV10-3 and TRBJ1-1; the match to TRBD1 covers 7 bases. The CDR3 runs to 13 residues. Losses at the gene ends were 4 bases for V and 4 bases for J; bases not matched to a gene: 3. Per germline, CDR1 ENHRY and CDR2 SYGVKD. The CDR3 reads CAISGDSGTEAFF. The DNA of the CDR3 is TGTGCCATCAGTGGGGACAGCGGCACTGAAGCTTTCTTT.

The V gene is TRBV18, the J gene TRBJ1-5; TRBD1 matches 9 bases. CDR3 length: 13 amino acids. V gave up 6 bases and J gave up 5 bases; unmatched junction bases: 2. The germline V gene has CDR1 KGHSH and CDR2 LQKENI. CDR3 coding DNA: TGTGCCAGCTCCCGGACAGGGGATCAGCCCCAGCATTTT. It is translated as CASSRTGDQPQHF.

V usage is TRBV7-8 and J usage is TRBJ1-2, with a weak D call TRBD1 (6 bases). This CDR3 spans 18 amino acids. Germline-derived CDR1 and CDR2 are SGHVS and FQNEAQ. V was pared by 3 bases and J by 8 bases, with 28 bases between. The CDR3 is CASSFELVVAGVFVGYTF. The CDR3 nucleotides are TGTGCCAGCAGCTTTGAATTGGTTGTGGCAGGGGTTTTCGTAGGCTACACCTTC.

This sequence joins TRBV4-3 and TRBJ1-2; weak D call: TRBD1 (5 bases). CDR3 length equals 14 residues. The V gene's germline CDR1 is LGHNA and CDR2 YSLEER. V lost 3 bases to trimming and J lost 9 bases, with 17 bases between them. DNA for the CDR3: TGCGCCAGCAGCCAGGACAACGGTCTTTCTCGCTACACCTTC. Its protein product is CASSQDNGLSRYTF.